This TCR beta chain derives from a study of beta chain features in type 1 diabetes. Study-wide background: The patient and healthy donor groups were comparable for age, gender and cell yields.

Since all of the isolated RNA was reverse transcribed, expressed TCRB transcripts were what got sequenced. Sequenced by immunoSEQ multiplex PCR; TCRdb stores in-frame clones only, minus some. The sample contains around 430,000 clones, approximately 30% of which appear only once. CDR3 length: 15 amino acids. After removal of 5 bases from V and 2 bases from J, the junction contained 3 bases not matched to a gene. From germline, CDR1 is SGHRS and CDR2 YFSETQ. In regard to this clone: Its antigen is not identified.

Findings of the study overall: A pattern of fewer insertions and more deletions at VDJ junctions was seen in type 1 diabetes patients. Any HLA effect on TCRB rearrangement was left unresolved by small sub-analyses.

The rearrangement uses TRBV5-1 and TRBJ2-1, with 11 bases that match TRBD2. The sequence was obtained from a man aged 18 to 29 in good health. Material: naive CD4+ T cells from blood. The CDR3 region has the DNA TGCGCCAGCAGATTACTAGCGGGAGCCTACAATGAGCAGTTCTTC. The encoded protein is CASRLLAGAYNEQFF.